This TCR beta chain was identified during a study of identical twins. Study outcomes and limitations: Memory repertoires lacked the insertion deficit that abundant cord blood beta clonotypes showed. The same donors were not followed; conclusions instead depended on cross-sectional statistical analysis. Where out-of-frame alpha sequences were twin-shared, they showed excess low generation probability.

CDR1 is SGHTA and CDR2 is FQGNSA in the germline V gene. The V and J ends lost 4 bases and 4 bases respectively, with 7 bases between them. The CDR3 loop spans 12 amino acids. This clonotype was seen a handful of times. The antigen is unknown. With template switching, a universal primer site was added, and the cDNA carried unique molecular identifiers. From the 5' RACE reads, TCRdb called clonotypes with MiXCR, one entry per CDR3 protein. The sample includes 1.5 million to 2 million distinct CDR3 sequences, 25% to 35% of them seen just once. The TCR was taken from a newborn girl in good health. The specimen was cord blood. The chain has TRBV7-2 and TRBJ2-5, with D hard to call. The CDR3 DNA is TGTGCCAGCAGCTGGTCGCGAGAGACCCAGTACTTC. This codes for CASSWSRETQYF.